The next 9 T cell receptor beta chains were all read from a single sample in a study of response to subunit inactivated influenza vaccine. TCRdb redid the calling of the RT-PCR reads with MiXCR, one entry per CDR3 protein. The data show about 620,000 distinct CDR3 sequences, about 10% seen once. Another study also made use of these data, one on T cells expressing NK-cell markers. According to that study: Template switching by 5'RACE with UMIs generated the TCR beta cDNA.

Sequencing was performed on PBMCs from blood, taken on the day of vaccination. These receptors were taken from a man aged 50 or older who received an inactivated influenza vaccine.

This chain uses TRBV7-2 with TRBJ1-1; D remains ambiguous. CDR3 size: 16 residues. Germline V gene sequence: CDR1 SGHTA, CDR2 FQGNSA. Between the trimmed V and J ends, which lost 1 base and 1 base, there was a span of 13 bases. This chain's CDR3 is CASSLVGRKQNTEAFF. The DNA of the CDR3 is TGTGCCAGCAGCTTAGTTGGCAGGAAACAGAACACTGAAGCTTTCTTT. The complete variable domain, with remaining parts taken from reference TRBV7-2 and TRBJ1-1, reads GAGVSQSPSNKVTEKGKDVELRCDPISGHTALYWYRQSLGQGLEFLIYFQGNSAPDKSGLPSDRFSAERTGGSVSTLTIQRTQQEDSAVYLCASSLVGRKQNTEAFFGQGTRLTVV.

The table lists this clonotype with many counts. The genes are TRBV29-1 and TRBJ2-3; D unresolved. CDR1 SQVTM and CDR2 ANQGSEA come from the germline V gene. V gave up 4 bases and J gave up 7 bases, with 12 bases separating them. The CDR3 extends over 12 amino acids. The CDR3: CSVGASLNTQYF. CDR3 DNA: TGCAGCGTTGGGGCCTCGTTAAATACGCAGTATTTT.

This clonotype appeared a single time. This may arise from a read error, as a much more abundant clone is one base away. The rearrangement joins TRBV12-3 or TRBV12-4 to TRBJ2-3; 9 positions agree with TRBD2. The junction had 6 bases not matched to a gene; V was cut back by 6 bases and J by 2 bases. The CDR3 contains 15 residues. CDR3 bases: TGTGCCAGCAGCCGAGTAGCGGGAGCCACAGATACGCAGTATTTT. Amino acid sequence: CASSRVAGATDTQYF.

V is TRBV6-1 and J is TRBJ2-3; D not resolved. Trimming removed 5 bases at V and 7 bases at J, with 13 bases between. Germline V gives CDR1 MNHNS, CDR2 SASEGT. The CDR3 length is 13 residues. CDR3 protein: CASSSWATYTQYF. CDR3 bases: TGTGCCAGCAGTAGCTGGGCTACCTATACGCAGTATTTT.

The chain links TRBV6-1 to TRBJ2-2; possible D gene TRBD1, 5 bases. Per germline, CDR1 MNHNS and CDR2 SASEGT. V was trimmed by 6 bases and J by 2 bases, leaving 7 bases between them. The CDR3 runs to 13 residues. The CDR3 is CASRDINTGELFF. The CDR3 DNA follows: TGTGCCAGCAGGGACATCAACACCGGGGAGCTGTTTTTT.

The chain uses TRBV4-2 and TRBJ2-7; 8 bases map to TRBD1. Germline V CDR1 and CDR2: LGHNA, YNFKEQ. The CDR3 contains 15 residues. Trimming at V came to 1 base and at J to 4 bases, leaving 6 bases not matched to a gene. The CDR3 DNA reads TGTGCCAGCAGCCAAGCCAAAGGACAGGGTTACGAGCAGTACTTC. Translated, it gives CASSQAKGQGYEQYF.

The J gene is TRBJ2-7, the V gene TRBV5-1; D is perhaps TRBD1 (5 bases). The CDR3 spans 13 residues. V was clipped by 0 bases and J by 6 bases, with 10 bases between them. Germline loops: CDR1 SGHRS, CDR2 YFSETQ. The CDR3 DNA reads as TGCGCCAGCAGCTTGGACTCCAGGGTCGAGCAGTACTTC. It is translated as CASSLDSRVEQYF. The variable domain in full, with the rest retrieved from reference TRBV5-1 and TRBJ2-7, is KAGVTQTPRYLIKTRGQQVTLSCSPISGHRSVSWYQQTPGQGLQFLFEYFSETQRNKGNFPGRFSGRQFSNSRSEMNVSTLELGDSALYLCASSLDSRVEQYFGPGTRLTVT.

This clonotype appeared a few times. The V and J genes are TRBV21-1 and TRBJ1-1; the table's D gene call, TRBD1, was not cross checked with the DNA. TRBV21-1 is a pseudogene locus. The CDR3 runs to 16 residues. The CDR3 loop reads CASSKGGTDNDTEAFF. CDR3 DNA: TGTGCCAGCAGCAAGGGGGGGACGGACAATGACACTGAAGCTTTCTTT.

The chain uses TRBV5-4 and TRBJ2-1; 7 nucleotides match TRBD1. Trimming cost V 3 bases and J 2 bases; bases outside gene matches: 5. The CDR3 has 15 amino acids. Germline V gene data show CDR1 as SGHNT and CDR2 as YYREEE (reference sequence). The CDR3 sequence: CASSWGTDPYNEQFF. The DNA of the CDR3 is TGTGCCAGCAGCTGGGGGACAGATCCCTACAATGAGCAGTTCTTC.